This T cell receptor (beta chain) stems from a study of vaccination and CD4 T cells after COVID-19. Turning to the study itself: Overlapping spike peptides from SARS-CoV-2, HCoV-NL63, HCoV-OC43 and HCoV-229E served to stimulate the cells.

The treatment: approximately nine-day PBMC culture with coronavirus spike peptide pools or control peptides (ViraFEST assay). With peptide pools, ViraFEST first expanded antigen-specific T cells and afterwards sequenced their TCRs. Peptide pools at approximately 11 ug/ml and IL-2 at roughly 9.3 IU/ml were added to cultures of roughly 2.2 million PBMCs per well. Days 3 and 7 saw half the medium replaced with fresh IL-2 medium. Points on this clonotype: Its antigen is undetermined.

Once obtained from cultured CD4+ T cells, the DNA was sequenced using the Oncomine TCR Beta short-read assay. TCRdb called the PCR reads again in MiXCR, with one record for every CDR3 protein. The sample contains some 11,000 distinct CDR3 sequences, approximately 60% of which appear only once. The receptor comes from a human donor who had recovered from COVID-19. Sequencing was performed on CD4+ T cells from blood, cultured in vitro, taken before SARS-CoV-2 vaccination.

CDR3 DNA: TGTGCCAGCAGTGAATATGGGTCTGGGGTCAATGAGCAGTTCTTC. Protein product: CASSEYGSGVNEQFF. The rearrangement uses TRBV25-1 and TRBJ2-1; D is unclear. Germline CDR1 is MGHDK and CDR2 is SYGVNS. The CDR3 consists of 15 residues. Trimming left V 0 bases short and J 6 bases short, with 12 bases between.